The clone carrying this TCR beta chain was recorded at least ten times. This sample is drawn from a study of molecular identifiers for immune sequencing clone quantification. Bulk TCR library preparation followed previously described methods with listed TCR primers. MiXCR, run by TCRdb on the PCR reads, gives a single entry per CDR3 protein. In the table there are 300,000 to 350,000 distinct CDR3 sequences, about a fifth of which are singletons. The V segment lost 4 bases and the J segment 5 bases; nucleotides outside the gene matches: 10. This CDR3 is 15 amino acids long. Germline V gene lookup returns CDR1 SGHTS and CDR2 YDEGEE. The CD8+CD4-CCR7+CD45RA+ phenotype defined the sorted naive CD8 T cells.

Sequencing was performed on naive CD8+ T cells from blood, with Jurkat cell RNA spiked in. Subset noted: FACS-sorted CD8+CD4-CCR7+CD45RA+ naive T cells. This sequence was found in a human donor in good health. Some libraries in this study had Jurkat cell RNA spiked in. The rearrangement links TRBV5-8 to TRBJ1-1; 8 bases agree with TRBD1. The CDR3 DNA sequence: TGTGCCAGCAGCCGAGGACAGGGTTGGGAAACTGAAGCTTTCTTT. Amino acid sequence: CASSRGQGWETEAFF.